This T cell receptor (beta chain) was identified during a study of cytomegalovirus exposure and HLA in healthy donors. The germline gives CDR1 LNHNV, CDR2 YYDKDF (reference sequence). The CDR3 runs 17 residues. J gave up 5 bases and V 0 bases, and 10 bases lay outside the gene matches. Note on this clone: Its antigen is currently unknown.

The records do not include a CMV serostatus for this donor. Regarding the study as a whole: As a later analysis showed, a missense DCLRE1C variant was linked to trimming of TCR beta V- and J-genes. Accurate HLA-A and HLA-B prediction from TCR beta sequences was reported for most subjects. Productive status was seen about 87% or about 30% of the time for most TCR beta V segments in an earlier analysis.

Both 60 Vbeta primers and 13 Jbeta primers went into the PCR. The assay was immunoSEQ multiplex PCR, and TCRdb's table has in-frame clones only and misses some. The data contain about 150,000 clones, 66% of them singletons. The chain couples TRBV15 to TRBJ2-3; 8 bases line up with TRBD1. The receptor comes from a human donor in good health. The specimen was PBMCs. The CDR3 spells CATSRDSGVRGLDTQYF. DNA of the CDR3: TGTGCCACCAGCAGAGATTCAGGTGTCAGGGGGCTAGATACGCAGTATTTT. Full variable domain (missing parts from reference TRBV15 and TRBJ2-3): DAMVIQNPRYQVTQFGKPVTLSCSQTLNHNVMYWYQQKSSQAPKLLFHYYDKDFNNEADTPDNFQSRRPNTSFCFLDIRSPGLGDTAMYLCATSRDSGVRGLDTQYFGPGTRLTVL.